A selection of T cell receptor beta chains follows, all from one sample in a study of persistence of HIV-infected CD4 T cells. Profiled with immunoSEQ multiplex PCR; TCRdb holds only in-frame clones, not every one. The data hold about 28,000 clones, with roughly four fifths observed a single time. Their antigens remain unidentified. The material sequenced was CD4+ T cells sorted from PBMCs after approximately 19-hour stimulation, taken from a patient who received antiretroviral therapy. The source is an adult man with HIV who was CMV-seropositive. Each CDR3 is given with its conserved first and last residue. The D gene is left open where the match is weak. Clone size is not always given. Where it is, it says once, few, many or a class for expanded clones.

clone_size	v_call	d_call	j_call	cdr3_nt	cdr3_aa
.	TRBV7-2	.	TRBJ2-1	TGTGCCAGCAGCTTAGAGGCCAGAAGCTCCTACAATGAGCAGTTCTTC	CASSLEARSSYNEQFF
.	TRBV5-4	.	TRBJ2-2	TGTGCCAGCAGCCCCGTGCGGGCGAACACCGGGGAGCTGTTTTTT	CASSPVRANTGELFF
.	TRBV10-3	.	TRBJ2-3	TGTGCCATCACCCCCTGGCCTAGCACAGATACGCAGTATTTT	CAITPWPSTDTQYF
.	TRBV5-1	.	TRBJ1-1	TGCGCCAGCAGCTTGGATACAGGCAGCCACACTGAAGCTTTCTTT	CASSLDTGSHTEAFF
.	TRBV27	TRBD1	TRBJ2-6	TGTGCCAGCAGCCCCATACAGGGGAGATCGCACTCTGGGGCCAACGTCCTGACTTTC	CASSPIQGRSHSGANVLTF
.	TRBV12-3/TRBV12-4	.	TRBJ1-1	TGTGCCAGCAGTTGGGGTAGAAACACTGAAGCTTTCTTT	CASSWGRNTEAFF
few	TRBV2	.	TRBJ1-6	TGTGCCAGCAGGGAAGTCCCCACCCTCCACTTT	CASREVPTLHF
.	TRBV7-3	TRBD2	TRBJ2-3	TGTGCCAGCAGCTCCGGGACTAGCGACACAGATACGCAGTATTTT	CASSSGTSDTDTQYF
few	TRBV9	TRBD2	TRBJ2-1	TGTGCCAGCAGCGTAGTGTTAGCGGGGGTTTACAATGAGCAGTTCTTC	CASSVVLAGVYNEQFF
.	TRBV7-9	.	TRBJ2-4	TGTGCCAGCAGCCTGAGACTGGGACAAAACATTCAGTACTTC	CASSLRLGQNIQYF
.	TRBV6-5	.	TRBJ1-1	TGTGCCAGCACGAACCCCTCGGGGATTGATGAAGCTTTCTTT	CASTNPSGIDEAFF
few	TRBV5-4	TRBD1	TRBJ1-6	TGTGCCAGCAGCATAGACAGGGGTAATTCACCCCTCCACTTT	CASSIDRGNSPLHF
.	TRBV29-1	.	TRBJ1-2	TGCAGCGCCGGTCGGTGGGCCCGGGAAGGCTACACCTTC	CSAGRWAREGYTF
once	TRBV6-5	.	TRBJ2-1	TGTGCCAGCAGCGCGGAGGGGTATAGTATCAATGAGCAGTTCTTC	CASSAEGYSINEQFF
.	TRBV3-1/TRBV3-2	.	TRBJ1-1	TGTGCCAGCAGCTCCGTACAAAACACTGAAGCTTTCTTT	CASSSVQNTEAFF
few	TRBV9	.	TRBJ1-2	TGTGCCAGCAGCGTGAGGCAGGACTATGGCTACACCTTC	CASSVRQDYGYTF
.	TRBV15	.	TRBJ1-5	TGTGCCACCAGCAGGGGACATCCAACCGATCAGCCCCAGCATTTT	CATSRGHPTDQPQHF
.	TRBV5-5	TRBD1	TRBJ1-3	TGTGCCAGCAGCTTAGACAGGGTTTCTGGAAACACCATATATTTT	CASSLDRVSGNTIYF
once	TRBV4-1	TRBD2	TRBJ2-3	TGCGCCAGCAGAGGGAGGGCTTCAGATACGCAGTATTTT	CASRGRASDTQYF
.	TRBV6-5	.	TRBJ2-7	TGTGCCACCGGGAAACAGGTCAACCCCTACGAGCAGTACTTC	CATGKQVNPYEQYF
.	TRBV7-9	TRBD2	TRBJ2-1	TGTGCCAGCAGCTTAGGGGCTAGCGGGGGGTCCGTTGAGCAGTTCTTC	CASSLGASGGSVEQFF
.	TRBV5-1	.	TRBJ1-1	TGCGCCAGCAGCGCCTGGGGGGAGAACACTGAAGCTTTCTTT	CASSAWGENTEAFF
.	TRBV7-8	TRBD1	TRBJ2-7	TGTGCCAGCAGCTTGGGGACAGCATCCTACGAGCAGTACTTC	CASSLGTASYEQYF
.	TRBV7-3	.	TRBJ2-1	TGTGCCAGCAGCTTAATGTCAGGGATGGACAATGAGCAGTTCTTC	CASSLMSGMDNEQFF
.	TRBV4-1	.	TRBJ1-2	TGCGCCAGCAGCCAAGAGGGACCTGGTCGTGGCTACACCTTC	CASSQEGPGRGYTF